This record concerns one TCR beta chain sequence. What it binds is unknown. Treatment described: roughly 19 received Ad26.COV2.S at low or high dose, single or two shots; about five received placebo; per-sample allocation not given. Sampling occurred on day 63 after the first vaccine or placebo injection. Sequencing was performed with immunoSEQ multiplex PCR; in TCRdb, only in-frame clones are kept and a portion is missing. This table holds approximately 480,000 clones, around 88% found once. V lost 2 bases to trimming and J lost 15 bases, with 14 bases between them. This CDR3 comprises 12 residues. Per the germline V gene, CDR1 is MNHNY and CDR2 is SVGAGI (reference sequence). The sample belongs to a study of Ad26.COV2.S vaccination and SARS-CoV-2 variants. Study details: Once or twice, 56 days apart, Ad26.COV2.S was delivered intramuscularly. Study findings and constraints: Among vaccine recipients, spike-specific TCR breadth exceeded that of placebo recipients.

This sample comprised peripheral blood, obtained in a trial of Ad26.COV2.S vaccine versus placebo. The chain carries TRBV6-6 and TRBJ2-4; D may be TRBD2 (6 bases). This clonotype was obtained from a person aged 18 to 65 who received the Ad26.COV2.S COVID-19 vaccine or a placebo. The CDR3 nucleotides read TGTGCCAGCAGTTACCGTCCGGGGGATGGGTACTTC. This codes for CASSYRPGDGYF.